This TCR beta chain was captured by sequencing in a study of beta chain features in type 1 diabetes. Every isolated RNA sample was fully reverse transcribed, so sequencing captured expressed TCRB transcripts. Assay used: immunoSEQ multiplex PCR; TCRdb lists only in-frame clones, some missing. The sample lists 300,000 to 400,000 clones, 9.6% occurring once. This clone came up a few times. As yet, its antigen is unknown. Trimming took off 5 bases at V and 0 bases at J, with 16 bases between the two ends. The CDR3 covers 17 residues. CDR1 and CDR2 (germline): SEHNR, FQNEAQ (reference sequence). Regarding the study as a whole: Cells expressing TCR highly could be over-represented by cDNA sequencing. TCRB CDR3s from Type 1 diabetes patients were moderately but significantly shorter in all four CD4+ subsets. Patients' naive, central memory and Treg TCRB repertoires seemed closer to one another than those of healthy donors.

Sequencing input: central memory CD4+ T cells from blood. This chain links TRBV7-9 with TRBJ2-2; unclear D gene. This sequence was found in a man aged 25-45 years with type 1 diabetes. The CDR3 protein is CASSPGIRLTNTGELFF. CDR3 nucleotide sequence: TGTGCCAGCAGCCCGGGTATTCGGTTAACGAACACCGGGGAGCTGTTTTTT.